This T cell receptor (beta chain) was profiled in a study of T cell responses to AZD1222 COVID-19 vaccine. Broader study findings: Breadth and depth of Spike-specific TCRs rose after two AZD1222 doses. It should be noted that donors were predominantly white British and more often female, and clonal diversity was possibly underestimated. Regions 160-218 and 743-854 dominated among vaccine-associated CD4 TCRs spanning spike.

This clone is a singleton in its sample. Its antigen is still unknown. TCRdb keeps only in-frame clones here, not all; method: immunoSEQ multiplex PCR. This table holds about 110,000 clones, around 90% found once. The TCR sequence derives from an adult who received the AZD1222 COVID-19 vaccine. This specimen was peripheral blood, taken 28 days after the second AZD1222 dose.

This chain's CDR3 is CASRNNYEQYF. DNA of the CDR3: TGTGCCAGCAGAAATAATTACGAGCAGTACTTC. The chain joins TRBV12-3 or TRBV12-4 to TRBJ2-7; D is ambiguous. There are 11 residues in the CDR3. The germline V and J ends were trimmed by 6 bases and 4 bases, with 7 bases remaining between them.